The rows below give T cell receptor beta chains drawn from one sample of a study of blood T cells in healthy people across ages. TCRdb re-derived calls from the 5' RACE reads in MiXCR, one entry per CDR3 protein. The sample records roughly 1 million distinct CDR3 sequences, under 30% being singletons. The sample also formed part of further work on T cells of mothers and their children.

Sequencing used blood. Every receptor here comes from a girl aged 2-10 years in good health. CDR3s include the opening cysteine and the closing phenylalanine or tryptophan. The order of the fields is J gene, D gene, clone size, V gene, CDR3 DNA, CDR3 protein. A D gene is named only where the DNA matches it firmly. Expanded clones get a size class; other rows say once, few or many, or leave the size out.

J: TRBJ2-1; D: .; size: .; V: TRBV5-1; DNA: TGCGCCAGCAGCTTAGGGGCAGGCCCTAACAATGAGCAGTTCTTC; CDR3: CASSLGAGPNNEQFF
J: TRBJ2-1; D: .; size: .; V: TRBV12-3/TRBV12-4; DNA: TGTGCCAGCAGTACAGGACTAGAGCAGTTCTTC; CDR3: CASSTGLEQFF
J: TRBJ1-1; D: .; size: few; V: TRBV10-3; DNA: TGTGCCATCAGTGCAAGGGAGGTCACTGAAGCTTTCTTT; CDR3: CAISAREVTEAFF
J: TRBJ2-7; D: .; size: few; V: TRBV4-1; DNA: TGCGCCAGCAGCCAAGGACCCCTCCGGGGGCGATCTACCTACGAGCAGTACTTC; CDR3: CASSQGPLRGRSTYEQYF
J: TRBJ2-5; D: TRBD2; size: .; V: TRBV5-1; DNA: TGCGCCAGCAGCTTGGCGGGACTAGCGGCACAAGAGACCCAGTACTTC; CDR3: CASSLAGLAAQETQYF
J: TRBJ2-2; D: .; size: .; V: TRBV3-1; DNA: TGTGCCAGCAGCCCCTTTTCCGGGGAGCTGTTTTTT; CDR3: CASSPFSGELFF
J: TRBJ2-5; D: .; size: .; V: TRBV24-1; DNA: TGTGCCACCAGTGATTTTCGGGACGACCTAAGCGGAACCCAGTACTTC; CDR3: CATSDFRDDLSGTQYF
J: TRBJ1-3; D: .; size: .; V: TRBV19; DNA: TGTGCCAGTGAAGGCTACGATGGAAACACCATATATTTT; CDR3: CASEGYDGNTIYF
J: TRBJ2-1; D: TRBD1; size: .; V: TRBV29-1; DNA: TGCAGCGGAGGACAGGGGGCGTATGAGCAGTTCTTC; CDR3: CSGGQGAYEQFF
J: TRBJ1-1; D: TRBD1; size: few; V: TRBV5-1; DNA: TGCGCCAGCAGCCTGGCCGGGACAGGACGCACTGAAGCTTTCTTT; CDR3: CASSLAGTGRTEAFF
J: TRBJ2-7; D: .; size: few; V: TRBV29-1; DNA: TGCAGCGTTCATGCAGGTAGCTCCTACGAGCAGTACTTC; CDR3: CSVHAGSSYEQYF
J: TRBJ2-7; D: TRBD1; size: few; V: TRBV7-9; DNA: TGTGCCAGCAGCAGCCGGGACAGGGTAGACGAGCAGTACTTC; CDR3: CASSSRDRVDEQYF
J: TRBJ2-5; D: .; size: .; V: TRBV4-2; DNA: TGTGCCAGCAGCCAAGAGGGGAGCGTCGCCGGGACCCAGTACTTC; CDR3: CASSQEGSVAGTQYF